One and the same sample provided the 20 T cell receptor beta chains below, sequenced in a study of T cells in Graves' hyperthyroidism and ophthalmopathy. The TCR beta CDR3 regions underwent amplification using RNA transcripts as the source. A set of HTBI primers served as the primers for a first-round RT-PCR of the TCR CDR3. From the multiplex PCR reads, TCRdb called clonotypes with MiXCR, one entry per CDR3 protein. This table has around 380,000 distinct CDR3 sequences, approximately 15% appearing once. The source material was blood. These receptors were taken from a young man with Graves' hyperthyroidism that later progressed to Graves' ophthalmopathy.

Concerning this clonotype: This clone may be a read error of a much larger clone one base away. The chain recombines TRBV20-1 with TRBJ2-1; D might be TRBD1 (6 bases). V was clipped by 6 bases and J by 4 bases, with 19 bases between them. Germline CDR1 and CDR2: DFQATT and SNEGSKA (reference sequence). The CDR3 is made up of 15 amino acids. DNA of the CDR3: TGCAGTGCCGGGTCATTGGGGGCTGGATACAATGAGCAGTTCTTC. Protein product: CSAGSLGAGYNEQFF.

This clonotype was counted many times. This chain joins TRBV7-2 and TRBJ2-7, with D unresolved. The CDR3 consists of 14 residues. The germline V gene has CDR1 SGHTA and CDR2 FQGNSA. The germline V and J ends were trimmed by 3 bases and 3 bases, with 12 bases remaining between them. DNA of the CDR3: TGTGCCAGCAGCTTTTCATACGGTTTCTACGAGCAGTACTTC. This sequence encodes CASSFSYGFYEQYF.

In its sample, this clonotype was seen many times. This sequence joins TRBV20-1 and TRBJ1-5; tentative D call: TRBD1 (5 bases). This CDR3 contains 14 residues. Germline-derived CDR1 and CDR2 are DFQATT and SNEGSKA (reference sequence). V was pared by 6 bases and J by 2 bases, with 14 bases between. CDR3 loop: CSALAGGGNQPQHF. DNA for the CDR3: TGCAGTGCCCTGGCGGGGGGAGGCAATCAGCCCCAGCATTTT.

This clonotype was observed a handful of times. The rearrangement joins TRBV9 to TRBJ2-7; the match to TRBD1 covers 7 bases. The V segment lost 3 bases and the J segment 2 bases; nucleotides outside the gene matches: 8. The CDR3 spans 15 residues. Germline lookup yields CDR1 SGDLS and CDR2 YYNGEE. The CDR3, as DNA: TGTGCCAGCAGCGCCGGTTGGACAGGCCCCTACGAGCAGTACTTC. This encodes CASSAGWTGPYEQYF. Looking up the rest from reference TRBV9 and TRBJ2-7 gives the full variable domain: DSGVTQTPKHLITATGQRVTLRCSPRSGDLSVYWYQQSLDQGLQFLIQYYNGEERAKGNILERFSAQQFPDLHSELNLSSLELGDSALYFCASSAGWTGPYEQYFGPGTRLTVT.

This sequence joins TRBV20-1 and TRBJ2-5, with 9 bases fitting TRBD1. V trimming: 5 bases; J trimming: 5 bases; junction bases outside the gene matches: 3. CDR3 size: 12 residues. Germline V gene data show CDR1 as DFQATT and CDR2 as SNEGSKA (reference sequence). CDR3 amino acids: CSALDRGETQYF. The CDR3 bases are TGCAGTGCTCTAGACAGGGGGGAGACCCAGTACTTC.

At least ten counts were recorded for this clonotype. The V gene is TRBV7-2, the J gene TRBJ1-2; 12 bases map to TRBD1. V trimming: 3 bases; J trimming: 7 bases; junction bases outside the gene matches: 12. Germline lookup yields CDR1 SGHTA and CDR2 FQGNSA. The CDR3 runs 17 residues. The CDR3 DNA reads as TGTGCCAGCAGCTTTAGAGCCCCGGGACAGGGGGCGGTTGGCTACACCTTC. It specifies CASSFRAPGQGAVGYTF.

This clonotype was found many times. The chain links TRBV6-1 to TRBJ1-5; D is perhaps TRBD1 (5 bases). The CDR3 is 16 residues long. V lost 2 bases to trimming and J lost 1 base, with 12 bases between them. In germline, CDR1 is MNHNS, CDR2 SASEGT. The CDR3: CASSEPARDSNQPQHF. DNA of the CDR3: TGTGCCAGCAGTGAACCTGCCAGGGACAGCAATCAGCCCCAGCATTTT.

This clonotype showed up many times. The rearrangement links TRBV2 to TRBJ1-2, with a weak D call TRBD1 (6 bases). V lost 6 bases, J lost 7 bases, and 15 bases lay in between. Germline loops: CDR1 SNHLY, CDR2 FYNNEI. The CDR3 sequence is 13 residues long. For the CDR3, the DNA is TGTGCCAGCAGAGCCACAGGGAAGGGTGGCTACACCTTC. It encodes CASRATGKGGYTF.

This chain joins TRBV28 and TRBJ2-5; D is unclear. There are 15 residues in the CDR3. Between the trimmed V and J ends, which lost 3 bases and 2 bases, there was a span of 13 bases. CDR1 MDHEN and CDR2 SYDVKM come from the germline V gene. As DNA, the CDR3 is TGTGCCAGCAGTTTTCGAGGCCTGTTACAAGAGACCCAGTACTTC. It codes for CASSFRGLLQETQYF.

This clonotype was counted a single time. This chain uses TRBV5-1 with TRBJ2-5, with D tentatively TRBD2 (6 bases). V was trimmed by 0 bases and J by 4 bases, leaving 13 bases between them. Germline V gene sequence: CDR1 SGHRS, CDR2 YFSETQ. This CDR3 has 15 amino acids. The CDR3 sequence is CASSLGRGSGETQYF. The DNA of the CDR3 is TGCGCCAGCAGCTTGGGGAGGGGTTCAGGAGAGACCCAGTACTTC.

This clonotype has a count of ten or more. The chain uses TRBV11-2 and TRBJ1-4, with 7 bases lining up with TRBD1. CDR3 length equals 15 residues. J lost 8 bases, V lost 5 bases, and 11 bases had no gene match. Germline CDR1 is SGHAT and CDR2 is FQNNGV. CDR3 DNA sequence: TGTGCCAGCAGCCCCCGCGGACAGGTGGGGGAAAAACTGTTTTTT. Its translation: CASSPRGQVGEKLFF.

Many counts were recorded for this clonotype. The chain couples TRBV6-6 to TRBJ2-3, with D tentatively TRBD1 (5 bases). The CDR3 contains 15 residues. CDR1 is MNHNY, CDR2 SVGAGI, per germline (reference sequence). V lost 0 bases and J 5 bases, leaving 12 bases between the germline ends. In DNA form, the CDR3 reads TGTGCCAGCAGTTACTCAGGGGCCACCGGAGATACGCAGTATTTT. Protein: CASSYSGATGDTQYF.

The chain has TRBV29-1 and TRBJ2-1; 7 bases fit TRBD1. Germline V CDR1 and CDR2: SQVTM, ANQGSEA. The ends lost 6 bases at V and 0 bases at J; junction bases unmatched: 5. The CDR3 is 14 residues long. The CDR3 loop reads CSVHTGDSYNEQFF. The CDR3 nucleotides are TGCAGCGTCCATACAGGGGACTCCTACAATGAGCAGTTCTTC.

The sample holds many counts of this clonotype. The rearrangement joins TRBV2 to TRBJ1-5, with D tentatively TRBD1 (5 bases). V lost 6 bases to trimming and J lost 1 base, with 10 bases between them. The CDR3 extends over 14 amino acids. Per germline, CDR1 SNHLY and CDR2 FYNNEI. The chain's CDR3 is CASRYRLSNQPQHF. The CDR3, as DNA: TGTGCCAGCAGGTACAGGTTGAGCAATCAGCCCCAGCATTTT.

The sample holds many counts of this clonotype. V and J are TRBV27 and TRBJ1-1, with D tentatively TRBD1 (6 bases). V was clipped by 5 bases and J by 5 bases, with 18 bases between them. This CDR3 is 15 amino acids long. The germline CDR1 and CDR2 sequences are MNHEY and SMNVEV (reference sequence). The CDR3 bases are TGTGCCAGCAGTCCGTCGACAGGAGGAGTGACTGAAGCTTTCTTT. Translating it yields CASSPSTGGVTEAFF.

Ten or more counts support this clonotype. The chain combines TRBV5-1 with TRBJ1-2; D gene unclear. The CDR3 has 13 residues. V lost 2 bases, J lost 4 bases, and 9 bases lay in between. The germline CDR1 and CDR2 sequences are SGHRS and YFSETQ. CDR3 coding DNA: TGCGCCAGCAGCTTAGTCCGGGGCTATGGCTACACCTTC. It yields the protein CASSLVRGYGYTF.

This clonotype was recorded a few times. V gene TRBV28 combines with J gene TRBJ2-7; a weak D match, TRBD2 (5 bases). The CDR3 loop spans 14 amino acids. Germline CDR1 and CDR2: MDHEN and SYDVKM. Trimming removed 2 bases from V and 2 bases from J, with 10 bases in between. CDR3 bases: TGTGCCAGCAGTTTACAGCGGAACCCCTACGAGCAGTACTTC. Its protein product is CASSLQRNPYEQYF.

This CDR3 reads CATKWGMVQPQHF. CDR3 sequence (DNA): TGTGCCACCAAGTGGGGTATGGTGCAGCCCCAGCATTTT. This chain links TRBV2 with TRBJ1-5; D remains unclear. Germline-derived CDR1 and CDR2 are SNHLY and FYNNEI. This CDR3 has 13 residues. Trimming cost V 10 bases and J 7 bases, with 17 bases left between them.

Regarding this clonotype: A much larger clone differs from this one at a single base, so this may be a read error. The rearrangement links TRBV6-1 to TRBJ1-3; 7 nucleotides agree with TRBD1. This CDR3 has 14 residues. Germline V CDR1 and CDR2: MNHNS, SASEGT. J gave up 2 bases and V 5 bases, and 3 bases lay outside the gene matches. CDR3 coding DNA: TGTGCCAGCAGTCGACAGGGAGCTGGAAACACCATATATTTT. It specifies CASSRQGAGNTIYF.

Comment on this clonotype: One junction end disagrees with the germline gene, perhaps due to a read error. The chain recombines TRBV4-1 with TRBJ2-5, with D perhaps assigned TRBD1 or TRBD2 (5 bases each). Per germline, CDR1 MGHRA and CDR2 YSYEKL. This CDR3 spans 13 amino acids. CDR3: CASSQDGAGTLNF. The CDR3 nucleotides are TGCGCCAGCAGCCAAGATGGGGCTGGGACCCTAAACTTC.